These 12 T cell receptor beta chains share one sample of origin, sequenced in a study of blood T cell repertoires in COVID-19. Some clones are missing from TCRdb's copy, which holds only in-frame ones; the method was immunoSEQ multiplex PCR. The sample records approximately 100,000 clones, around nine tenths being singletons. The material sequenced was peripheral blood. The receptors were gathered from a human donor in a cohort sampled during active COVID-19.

The CDR3 protein is CASSFGGDQPQHF. The DNA for the CDR3 is TGTGCCAGCAGCTTTGGGGGGGATCAGCCCCAGCATTTT. The V and J genes are TRBV5-4 and TRBJ1-5; TRBD1 might be the D (5 bases). The CDR3 is made up of 13 amino acids. Germline V gene lookup returns CDR1 SGHNT and CDR2 YYREEE (reference sequence). V dropped 2 bases and J dropped 5 bases, with 8 bases sitting between them.

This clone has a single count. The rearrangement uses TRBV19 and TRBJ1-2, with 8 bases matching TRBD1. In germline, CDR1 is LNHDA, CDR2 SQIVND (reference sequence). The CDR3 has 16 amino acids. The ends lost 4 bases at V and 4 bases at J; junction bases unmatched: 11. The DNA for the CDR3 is TGTGCCAGTAGTACGTATCAGGGGGCCGTTTCCTATGGCTACACCTTC. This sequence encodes CASSTYQGAVSYGYTF.

The chain's CDR3 is CASSLRGQRGTLPGELFF. In nucleotides, the CDR3 is TGTGCCAGCAGCCTGCGGGGGCAACGGGGGACTTTACCCGGGGAGCTGTTTTTT. The chain employs TRBV7-8 and TRBJ2-2; TRBD2 is a possible D gene (7 bases). This CDR3 has 18 residues. The germline CDR1 and CDR2 sequences are SGHVS and FQNEAQ. V gave up 5 bases and J gave up 6 bases, with 25 bases separating them.

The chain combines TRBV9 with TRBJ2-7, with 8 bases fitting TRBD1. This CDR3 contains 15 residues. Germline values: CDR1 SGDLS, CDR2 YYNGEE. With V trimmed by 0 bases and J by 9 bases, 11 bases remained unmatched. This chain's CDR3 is CASSVAPQGETGQYF. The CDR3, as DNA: TGTGCCAGCAGCGTAGCCCCACAGGGGGAGACGGGGCAGTACTTC.

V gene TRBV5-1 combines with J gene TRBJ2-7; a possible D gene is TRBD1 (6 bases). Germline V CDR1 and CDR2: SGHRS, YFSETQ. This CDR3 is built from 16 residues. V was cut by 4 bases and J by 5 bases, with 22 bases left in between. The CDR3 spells CASSQLNRDTNHEQYF. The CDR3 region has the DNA TGCGCCAGCAGCCAATTAAACCGGGACACCAACCACGAGCAGTACTTC.

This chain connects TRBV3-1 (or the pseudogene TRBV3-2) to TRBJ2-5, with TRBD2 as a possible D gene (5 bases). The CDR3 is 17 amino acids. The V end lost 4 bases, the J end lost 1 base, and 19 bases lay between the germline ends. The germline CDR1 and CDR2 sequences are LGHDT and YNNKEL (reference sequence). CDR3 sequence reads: CASSPLSGRGLQETQYF. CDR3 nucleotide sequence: TGTGCCAGCAGCCCCCTATCGGGGAGAGGGCTCCAAGAGACCCAGTACTTC.

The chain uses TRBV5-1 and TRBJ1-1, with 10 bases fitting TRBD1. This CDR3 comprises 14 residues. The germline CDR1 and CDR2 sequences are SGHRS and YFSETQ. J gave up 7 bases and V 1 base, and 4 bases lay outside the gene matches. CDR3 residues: CASSLRQGAFEAFF. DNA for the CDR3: TGCGCCAGCAGCTTGCGACAGGGGGCTTTTGAAGCTTTCTTT.

DNA for the CDR3: TGCGCCAGCAGTCATGAGGGGGACCCCACCGGGGAGCTGTTTTTT. Its protein product is CASSHEGDPTGELFF. This sequence joins TRBV23-1 and TRBJ2-2; D is possibly TRBD1 (6 bases). TRBV23-1 is annotated as an ORF whose role is uncertain. The CDR3 runs 15 residues. Trimming took 3 bases from V and 4 from J, leaving 12 bases between them.

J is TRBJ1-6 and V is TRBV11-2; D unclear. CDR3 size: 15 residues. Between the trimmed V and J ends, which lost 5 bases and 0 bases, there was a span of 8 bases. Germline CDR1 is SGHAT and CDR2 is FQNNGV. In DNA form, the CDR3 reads TGTGCCAGCAGCCTCCGGGGCTCCTATAATTCACCCCTCCACTTT. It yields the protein CASSLRGSYNSPLHF.

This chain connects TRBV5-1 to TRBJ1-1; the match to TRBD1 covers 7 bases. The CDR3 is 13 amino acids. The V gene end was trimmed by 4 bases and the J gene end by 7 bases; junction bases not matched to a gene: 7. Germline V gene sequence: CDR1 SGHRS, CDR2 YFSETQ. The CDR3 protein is CASSLDRVGEAFF. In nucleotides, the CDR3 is TGCGCCAGCAGCCTCGACAGGGTCGGTGAAGCTTTCTTT.

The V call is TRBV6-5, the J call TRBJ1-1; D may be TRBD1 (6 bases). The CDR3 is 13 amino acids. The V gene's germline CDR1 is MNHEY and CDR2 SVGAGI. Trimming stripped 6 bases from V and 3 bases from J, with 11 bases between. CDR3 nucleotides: TGTGCCAGCAGGGGGGGGCGAGACACTGAAGCTTTCTTT. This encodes CASRGGRDTEAFF.

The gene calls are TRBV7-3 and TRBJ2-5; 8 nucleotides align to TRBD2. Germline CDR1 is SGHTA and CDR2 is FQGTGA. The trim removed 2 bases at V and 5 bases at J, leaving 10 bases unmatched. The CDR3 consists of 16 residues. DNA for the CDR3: TGTGCCAGCAGCTTATTATCCGGGGGGGCCGGCGAGACCCAGTACTTC. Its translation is CASSLLSGGAGETQYF.